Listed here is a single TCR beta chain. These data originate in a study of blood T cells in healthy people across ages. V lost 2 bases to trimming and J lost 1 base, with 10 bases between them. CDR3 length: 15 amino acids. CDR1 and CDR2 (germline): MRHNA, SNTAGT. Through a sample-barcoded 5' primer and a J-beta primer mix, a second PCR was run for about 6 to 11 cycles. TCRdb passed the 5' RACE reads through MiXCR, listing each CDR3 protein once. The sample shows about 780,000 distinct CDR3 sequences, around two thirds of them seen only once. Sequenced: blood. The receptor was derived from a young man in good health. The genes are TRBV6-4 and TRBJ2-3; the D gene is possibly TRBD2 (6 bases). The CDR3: CASSDGTGGTDTQYF. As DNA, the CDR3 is TGTGCCAGCAGTGACGGTACGGGAGGCACAGATACGCAGTATTTT.